This entry features one T cell receptor (beta chain) sequence. The sample belongs to a study of neoadjuvant nivolumab and ipilimumab in lung cancer. Clones were sequenced by immunoSEQ multiplex PCR, and TCRdb holds only the in-frame ones, with some missing. The sample contains roughly 4,500 clones, around four fifths of which appear only once. V was clipped by 4 bases and J by 5 bases; unmatched bases: 7. CDR1 is LGHNA, CDR2 YNFKEQ, per germline. The length of the CDR3 is 15 residues. The J gene is TRBJ1-4, the V gene TRBV4-2, with 7 bases aligning to TRBD1. The sample here was tumor tissue, taken after neoadjuvant nivolumab, alone or with ipilimumab, at or shortly before surgery. This receptor was obtained from an adult with non-small cell lung cancer. CDR3 sequence reads: CASSPGGSGNEKLFF. The DNA for the CDR3 is TGTGCCAGCAGCCCAGGGGGGTCTGGGAATGAAAAACTGTTTTTT.